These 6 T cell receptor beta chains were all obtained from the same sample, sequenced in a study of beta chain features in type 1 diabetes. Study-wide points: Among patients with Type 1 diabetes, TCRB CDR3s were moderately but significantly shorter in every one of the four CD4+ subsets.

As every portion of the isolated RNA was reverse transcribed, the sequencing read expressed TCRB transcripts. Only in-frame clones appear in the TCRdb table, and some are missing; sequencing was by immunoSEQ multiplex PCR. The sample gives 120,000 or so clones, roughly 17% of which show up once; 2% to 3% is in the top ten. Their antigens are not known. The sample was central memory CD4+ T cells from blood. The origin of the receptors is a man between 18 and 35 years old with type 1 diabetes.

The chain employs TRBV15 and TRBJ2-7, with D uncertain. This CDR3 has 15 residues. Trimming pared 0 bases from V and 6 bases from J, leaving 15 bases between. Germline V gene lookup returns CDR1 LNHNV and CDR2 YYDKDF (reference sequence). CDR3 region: CATSRDARVSSEQYF. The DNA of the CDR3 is TGTGCCACCAGCAGAGATGCTAGGGTTAGTAGCGAGCAGTACTTC.

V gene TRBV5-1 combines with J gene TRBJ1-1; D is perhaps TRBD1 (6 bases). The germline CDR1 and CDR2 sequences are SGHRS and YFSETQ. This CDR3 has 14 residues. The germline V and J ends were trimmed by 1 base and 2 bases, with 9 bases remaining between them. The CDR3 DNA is TGCGCCAGCAGCTTGTCAGGGGAAAACACTGAAGCTTTCTTT. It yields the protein CASSLSGENTEAFF.

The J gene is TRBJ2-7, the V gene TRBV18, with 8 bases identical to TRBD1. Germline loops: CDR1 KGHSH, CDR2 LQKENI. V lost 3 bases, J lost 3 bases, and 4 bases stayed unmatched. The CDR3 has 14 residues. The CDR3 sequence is CASSPRTGLYEQYF. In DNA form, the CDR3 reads TGTGCCAGCTCACCTCGGACAGGGCTCTACGAGCAGTACTTC.

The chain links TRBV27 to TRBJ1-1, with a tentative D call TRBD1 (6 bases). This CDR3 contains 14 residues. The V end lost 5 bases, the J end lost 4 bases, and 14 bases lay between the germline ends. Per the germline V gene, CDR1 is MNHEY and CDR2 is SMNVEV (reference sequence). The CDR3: CASSTYRDGTEAFF. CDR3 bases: TGTGCCAGCAGTACTTACAGGGATGGCACTGAAGCTTTCTTT.

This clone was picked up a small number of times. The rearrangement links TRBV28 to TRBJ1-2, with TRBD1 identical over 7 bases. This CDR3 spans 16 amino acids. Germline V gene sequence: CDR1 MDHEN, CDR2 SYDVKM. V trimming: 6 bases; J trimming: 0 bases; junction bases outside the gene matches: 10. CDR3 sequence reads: CASRSTGTATNYGYTF. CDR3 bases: TGTGCCAGCAGGTCTACCGGGACAGCTACTAACTATGGCTACACCTTC.

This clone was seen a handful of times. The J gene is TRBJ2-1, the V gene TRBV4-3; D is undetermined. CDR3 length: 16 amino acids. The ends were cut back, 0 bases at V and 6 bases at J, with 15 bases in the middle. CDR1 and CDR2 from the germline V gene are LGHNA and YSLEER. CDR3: CASSQDVPRLLNEQFF. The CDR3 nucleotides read TGCGCCAGCAGCCAAGACGTTCCTAGACTTCTCAATGAGCAGTTCTTC.